This T cell receptor beta chain appears in the sequencing data of a study of blood T cell repertoires in COVID-19. About the study: Italy, Spain and the United States were the sources of the convalescent and acute COVID-19 samples. The cDNA or gDNA used as material had been derived from T cells, B-cell-depleted T cells, or PBMCs.

In the authors' methods: Amplification from reference gene primers served as the basis for estimated nucleated cell counts. The method was immunoSEQ multiplex PCR; TCRdb's version includes in-frame clones alone and lacks a portion of them. The V and J calls and the clone size are those of that table, but D and trimming were determined from the DNA. The table lists about 50,000 clones, 83% of them singletons. The origin of this receptor is a human donor in a cohort sampled during active COVID-19. Sequencing was carried out using peripheral blood.

The CDR3 spells CATQVSGGQYNEQFF. The DNA of the CDR3 is TGTGCCACCCAGGTGAGCGGGGGACAGTACAATGAGCAGTTCTTC. The rearrangement uses TRBV10-3 and TRBJ2-1; tentatively, D is TRBD2 (8 bases). This CDR3 has 15 amino acids. Germline CDR1 ENHRY, CDR2 SYGVKD. V gave up 10 bases and J gave up 4 bases, with 20 bases separating them.